This TCR beta chain was recorded in a study of cytomegalovirus exposure and HLA in healthy donors. On the study more broadly: Unique TCR beta sequences numbering 95 million to 130 million came from 190 million or so T cells in an earlier analysis.

A multiplex PCR was run with 60 Vbeta primers and 13 Jbeta primers. Here immunoSEQ multiplex PCR was the method, and the copy in TCRdb shows in-frame clones only, minus some. Altogether some 160,000 clones are present, under 85% being singletons, with the ten largest covering around 1.3%. Donors had nominal health at sampling but likely had unrecorded immune exposures. Trimming stripped 7 bases from V and 5 bases from J, with 20 bases between. Germline assignment: CDR1 SNHLY and CDR2 FYNNEI. The CDR3 length is 15 residues. The specimen was PBMCs. The origin of this receptor is a woman in her twenties or thirties in good health and CMV-seronegative. The chain recombines TRBV2 with TRBJ1-1, with D uncertain. The CDR3 here is CASIPSIVGGTEAFF. The CDR3 region has the DNA TGTGCCAGCATCCCGAGCATAGTAGGAGGGACTGAAGCTTTCTTT.